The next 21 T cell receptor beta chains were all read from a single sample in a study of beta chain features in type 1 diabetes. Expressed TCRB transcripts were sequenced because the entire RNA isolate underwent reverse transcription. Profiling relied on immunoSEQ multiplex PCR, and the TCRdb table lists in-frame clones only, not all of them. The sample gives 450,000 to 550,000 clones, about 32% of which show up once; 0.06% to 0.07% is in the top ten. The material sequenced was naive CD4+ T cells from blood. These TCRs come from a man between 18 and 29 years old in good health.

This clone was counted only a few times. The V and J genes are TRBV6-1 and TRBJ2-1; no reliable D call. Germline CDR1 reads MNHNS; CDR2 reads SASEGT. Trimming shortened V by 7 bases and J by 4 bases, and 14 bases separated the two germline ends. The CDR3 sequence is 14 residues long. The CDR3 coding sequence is TGTGCCAGCACCGGTCCTAGTTCGTACAATGAGCAGTTCTTC. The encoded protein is CASTGPSSYNEQFF.

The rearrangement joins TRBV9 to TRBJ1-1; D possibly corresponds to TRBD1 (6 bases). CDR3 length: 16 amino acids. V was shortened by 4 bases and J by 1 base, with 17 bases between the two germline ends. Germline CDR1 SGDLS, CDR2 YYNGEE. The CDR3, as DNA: TGTGCCAGCAGCCCGTCCGGGGGGCGAGGGAACACTGAAGCTTTCTTT. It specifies CASSPSGGRGNTEAFF.

The CDR3: CASSQATRTFGADTQYF. The CDR3 DNA follows: TGTGCCAGCAGCCAAGCTACTAGGACCTTCGGCGCAGATACGCAGTATTTT. This rearrangement joins TRBV4-2 to TRBJ2-3; maybe TRBD2 (5 bases). The CDR3 runs 17 residues. Germline assignment: CDR1 LGHNA and CDR2 YNFKEQ. Trimming took 1 base from V and 4 from J, leaving 18 bases between them.

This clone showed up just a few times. The DNA of the CDR3 is TGTGCCAGCAGTGCCCCCGGGACAGGGGGCTTTGAGCAGTTCTTC. It is translated as CASSAPGTGGFEQFF. This chain uses TRBV28 with TRBJ2-1; 12 bases map to TRBD1. The CDR3 consists of 15 residues. Per the germline V gene, CDR1 is MDHEN and CDR2 is SYDVKM. V shed 5 bases and J 9 bases; nucleotides not matched to a gene: 8.

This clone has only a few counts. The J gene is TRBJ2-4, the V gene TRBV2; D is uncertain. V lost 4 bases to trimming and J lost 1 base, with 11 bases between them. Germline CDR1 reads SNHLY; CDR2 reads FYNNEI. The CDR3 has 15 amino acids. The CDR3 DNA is TGTGCCAGCAGTGTGGAAACCACGGCCAAAAACATTCAGTACTTC. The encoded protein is CASSVETTAKNIQYF.

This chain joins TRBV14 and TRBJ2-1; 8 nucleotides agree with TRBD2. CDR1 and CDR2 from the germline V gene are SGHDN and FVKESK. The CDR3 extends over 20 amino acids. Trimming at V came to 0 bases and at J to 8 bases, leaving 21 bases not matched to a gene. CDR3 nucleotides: TGTGCCAGCAGCCAAGATCTATCCTCGCCTGCGGGAGGAGGTCGTTATGAGCAGTTCTTC. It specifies CASSQDLSSPAGGGRYEQFF.

CDR3 coding DNA: TGCGCCAGCAGCCAAGGGGGCTACCAACCGGGACAGGGCTATGGCTACACCTTC. Its translation: CASSQGGYQPGQGYGYTF. The V call is TRBV4-1, the J call TRBJ1-2; 9 nucleotides match TRBD1. The CDR3 is 18 amino acids. The junction had 13 bases not matched to a gene; V was cut back by 1 base and J by 4 bases. Germline CDR1 reads MGHRA; CDR2 reads YSYEKL.

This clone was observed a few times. CDR3 bases: TGTGCCAGCTCACAGGGCCGGGACTCCACCTACGAGCAGTACTTC. It codes for CASSQGRDSTYEQYF. The gene calls are TRBV18 and TRBJ2-7, with a possible D match to TRBD2 (6 bases). V lost 4 bases and J lost 2, with 15 bases in between. Germline V lookup: CDR1 KGHSH, CDR2 LQKENI. This CDR3 is built from 15 residues. The variable domain in full, with the rest retrieved from reference TRBV18 and TRBJ2-7, is NAGVMQNPRHLVRRRGQEARLRCSPMKGHSHVYWYRQLPEEGLKFMVYLQKENIIDESGMPKERFSAEFPKEGPSILRIQQVVRGDSAAYFCASSQGRDSTYEQYFGPGTRLTVT.

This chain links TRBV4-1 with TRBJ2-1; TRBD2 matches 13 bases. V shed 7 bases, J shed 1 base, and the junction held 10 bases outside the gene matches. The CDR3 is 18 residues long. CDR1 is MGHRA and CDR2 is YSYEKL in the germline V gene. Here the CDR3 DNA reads TGCGCCAGCACTACAAGGACTAGCGGGAGTCGGTCCTACAATGAGCAGTTCTTC. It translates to CASTTRTSGSRSYNEQFF.

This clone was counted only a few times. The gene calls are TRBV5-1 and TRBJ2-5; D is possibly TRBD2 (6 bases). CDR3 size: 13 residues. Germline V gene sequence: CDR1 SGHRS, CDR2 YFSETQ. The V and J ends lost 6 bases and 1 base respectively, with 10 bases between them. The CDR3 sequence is CASTAGIQETQYF. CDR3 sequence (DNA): TGCGCCAGCACTGCGGGGATCCAAGAGACCCAGTACTTC.

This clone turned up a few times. This chain's CDR3 is CASSSGHNSYNEQFF. In nucleotides, the CDR3 is TGTGCCAGCAGCTCCGGACACAACTCCTACAATGAGCAGTTCTTC. The V call is TRBV7-8, the J call TRBJ2-1; D is possibly TRBD1 (5 bases). Trimming stripped 4 bases from V and 0 bases from J, with 10 bases between. The germline V gene has CDR1 SGHVS and CDR2 FQNEAQ. This CDR3 is 15 amino acids long.

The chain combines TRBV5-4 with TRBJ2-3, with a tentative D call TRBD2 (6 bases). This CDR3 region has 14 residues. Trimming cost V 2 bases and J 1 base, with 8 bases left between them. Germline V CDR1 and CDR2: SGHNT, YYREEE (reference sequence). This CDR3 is CASSFKRGTDTQYF. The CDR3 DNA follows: TGTGCCAGCAGCTTCAAGCGGGGCACAGATACGCAGTATTTT. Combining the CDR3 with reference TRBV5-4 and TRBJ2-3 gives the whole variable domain ETGVTQSPTHLIKTRGQQVTLRCSSQSGHNTVSWYQQALGQGPQFIFQYYREEENGRGNFPPRFSGLQFPNYSSELNVNALELDDSALYLCASSFKRGTDTQYFGPGTRLTVL.

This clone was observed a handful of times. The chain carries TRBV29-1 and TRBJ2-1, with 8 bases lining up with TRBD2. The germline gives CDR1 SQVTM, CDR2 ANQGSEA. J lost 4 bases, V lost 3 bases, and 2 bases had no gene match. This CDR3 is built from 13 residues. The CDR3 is CSVEASGYNEQFF. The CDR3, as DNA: TGCAGCGTTGAGGCTAGCGGGTACAATGAGCAGTTCTTC.

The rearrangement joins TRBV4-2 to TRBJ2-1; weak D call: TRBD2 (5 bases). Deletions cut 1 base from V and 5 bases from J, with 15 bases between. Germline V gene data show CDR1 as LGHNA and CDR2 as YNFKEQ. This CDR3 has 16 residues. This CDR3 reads CASSQAIRGGDNEQFF. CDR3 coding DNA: TGTGCCAGCAGCCAAGCAATTAGAGGAGGAGACAATGAGCAGTTCTTC.

The CDR3 nucleotides are TGCGCCAGCAGCACTAGCGGGAGCTCAACAGATACGCAGTATTTT. Its protein is CASSTSGSSTDTQYF. This chain uses TRBV5-1 with TRBJ2-3; TRBD2 matches 11 bases. In germline, CDR1 is SGHRS, CDR2 YFSETQ. Trimming took 4 bases from V and 3 from J; bases not matched to a gene: 4. The CDR3 has 15 residues.

CDR3 sequence reads: CSVEDPELGGYEQYF. CDR3 nucleotide sequence: TGCAGCGTTGAAGACCCCGAACTGGGAGGCTACGAGCAGTACTTC. This chain connects TRBV29-1 to TRBJ2-7; possibly TRBD2 for D (6 bases). CDR1 is SQVTM, CDR2 ANQGSEA, per germline. This CDR3 region has 15 residues. V shed 0 bases and J shed 3 bases, with 15 bases lying between them.

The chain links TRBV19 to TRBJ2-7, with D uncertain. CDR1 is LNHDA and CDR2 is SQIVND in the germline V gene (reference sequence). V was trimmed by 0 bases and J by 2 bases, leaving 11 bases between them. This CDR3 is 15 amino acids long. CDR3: CASSIDLGDPYEQYF. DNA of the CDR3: TGTGCCAGTAGTATAGATCTCGGAGACCCCTACGAGCAGTACTTC.

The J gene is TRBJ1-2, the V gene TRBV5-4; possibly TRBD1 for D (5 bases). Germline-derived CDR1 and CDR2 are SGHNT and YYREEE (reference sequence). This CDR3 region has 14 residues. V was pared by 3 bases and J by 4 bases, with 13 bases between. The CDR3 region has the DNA TGTGCCAGCAGCTCCAGGGACGGTGGCTATGGCTACACCTTC. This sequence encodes CASSSRDGGYGYTF.

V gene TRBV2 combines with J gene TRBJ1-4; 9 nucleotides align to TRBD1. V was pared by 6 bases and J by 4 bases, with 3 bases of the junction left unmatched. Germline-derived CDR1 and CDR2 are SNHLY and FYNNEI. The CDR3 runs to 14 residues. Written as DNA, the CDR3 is TGTGCCAGCAGGAGGGACAGGGATAATGAAAAACTGTTTTTT. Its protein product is CASRRDRDNEKLFF.

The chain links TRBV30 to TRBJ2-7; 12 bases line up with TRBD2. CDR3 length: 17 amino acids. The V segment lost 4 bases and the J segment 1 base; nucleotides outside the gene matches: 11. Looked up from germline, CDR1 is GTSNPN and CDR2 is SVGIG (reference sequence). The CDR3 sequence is CAWTRGLGLAGSYEQYF. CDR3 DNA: TGTGCCTGGACTAGAGGCCTGGGACTAGCGGGTTCCTACGAGCAGTACTTC.

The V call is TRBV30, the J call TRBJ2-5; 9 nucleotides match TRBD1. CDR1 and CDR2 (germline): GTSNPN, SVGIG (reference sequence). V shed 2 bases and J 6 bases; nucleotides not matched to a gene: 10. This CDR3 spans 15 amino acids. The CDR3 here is CAWSTRDRVRKTQYF. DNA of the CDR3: TGTGCCTGGAGTACCCGGGACAGGGTTCGGAAGACCCAGTACTTC.